What follows are 22 T cell receptor beta chains derived from one specimen sequenced in a study of CD8+CD57+ T cells in acquired aplastic anemia. For CDR3 and TCR beta VDJ profiling, genomic DNA was the template used. One entry per CDR3 protein results from TCRdb running MiXCR on the reads. The repertoire has a few hundred thousand distinct CDR3 sequences, about 50% of them found once; the top ten carry around 1.2%. For sequencing, patients were chosen who had shown expansion of CD8+CD57+ cells by flow cytometry. Sequenced: sorted CD4+, CD8+, or CD8+CD57+ T cells (not recorded which) from PBMCs. The source is a human donor with aplastic anemia.

V gene TRBV24-1 combines with J gene TRBJ2-6; D could derive from TRBD1 or TRBD2 (5 bases each). The CDR3 runs to 15 residues. Germline assignment: CDR1 KGHDR and CDR2 SFDVKD. V lost 6 bases and J lost 13, with 21 bases in between. The CDR3 DNA reads as TGTGCCACCAGTTCTATAAGGGGACGCCAAAATGTCCTGACTTTC. It yields the protein CATSSIRGRQNVLTF.

This clonotype was observed a handful of times. The CDR3, as DNA: TGCGCCAGCAGTGAGTTGGGGGGCTCCACAGATACGCAGTATTTT. Residues: CASSELGGSTDTQYF. The genes are TRBV10-1 and TRBJ2-3; D possibly matches TRBD1 or TRBD2 (6 bases each). Germline-derived CDR1 and CDR2 are WNHNN and SYGVQD (reference sequence). The V gene lost 1 base and the J gene lost 2 bases, with 10 bases spanning the gap. The CDR3 runs 15 residues.

This clonotype was seen repeatedly, ten times or more. The rearrangement links TRBV9 to TRBJ1-2; D unresolved. This CDR3 comprises 17 residues. Germline CDR1 reads SGDLS; CDR2 reads YYNGEE. Between the trimmed V and J ends, which lost 2 bases and 0 bases, there was a span of 17 bases. The CDR3, as DNA: TGTGCCAGCAGCGTGCCGATTGCAGGTGGGCCTAACTATGGCTACACCTTC. It is translated as CASSVPIAGGPNYGYTF.

This clonotype was counted many times. The chain combines TRBV29-1 with TRBJ1-2; D is unresolved. The germline V and J ends were trimmed by 4 bases and 8 bases, with 14 bases remaining between them. The CDR3 extends over 12 amino acids. Germline lookup yields CDR1 SQVTM and CDR2 ANQGSEA. In DNA, the CDR3 is TGCAGCGTTGGTGGAAAGGTAGAGGGCTACACCTTC. It specifies CSVGGKVEGYTF.

The CDR3 region is CASSLLDLMFF. The CDR3 nucleotides read TGTGCCAGCAGCCTTCTGGACCTAATGTTTTTT. This chain connects TRBV12-3 or TRBV12-4 to TRBJ1-4; no clear D. The CDR3 contains 11 residues. Trimming left V 6 bases short and J 15 bases short, with 14 bases between.

This rearrangement joins TRBV10-3 to TRBJ1-5, with a weak D call TRBD1 (6 bases). The germline V gene has CDR1 ENHRY and CDR2 SYGVKD. The CDR3 is made up of 15 amino acids. Trimming cost V 8 bases and J 0 bases, with 14 bases left between them. DNA for the CDR3: TGTGCCATCTCAAGGGACAAGTATAGCAATCAGCCCCAGCATTTT. It codes for CAISRDKYSNQPQHF.

CDR3 protein: CASSEAGETDTQYF. CDR3 DNA sequence: TGCGCCAGCAGTGAGGCAGGGGAGACAGATACGCAGTATTTT. This rearrangement joins TRBV10-2 to TRBJ2-3; D perhaps matches TRBD1 (6 bases). Between the trimmed V and J ends, which lost 2 bases and 3 bases, there was a span of 9 bases. Germline CDR1 and CDR2: WSHSY and SAAADI. The CDR3 covers 14 residues.

This clonotype was seen more than once but under ten times. The gene calls are TRBV20-1 and TRBJ1-6; 9 positions match TRBD1. V lost 0 bases and J lost 10; bases outside the gene matches: 7. The V gene's germline CDR1 is DFQATT and CDR2 SNEGSKA (reference sequence). The CDR3 is 15 residues long. The CDR3 bases are TGCAGTGCTAGAGATGTGGGACAGGGTCCCTCACCCCTCCACTTT. It translates to CSARDVGQGPSPLHF.

This clonotype was picked up a small number of times. J is TRBJ2-3 and V is TRBV7-8, with D unclear. Germline-derived CDR1 and CDR2 are SGHVS and FQNEAQ. The CDR3 totals 14 residues. Trimming cost V 1 base and J 3 bases, with 8 bases left between them. CDR3 loop: CASSLVGRTDTQYF. CDR3 bases: TGTGCCAGCAGCTTAGTTGGCAGAACAGATACGCAGTATTTT.

This chain links TRBV5-1 with TRBJ2-2, with 10 bases that match TRBD1. V was clipped by 7 bases and J by 8 bases; unmatched bases: 2. The CDR3 is made up of 12 amino acids. Germline V gene data show CDR1 as SGHRS and CDR2 as YFSETQ. CDR3 sequence reads: CASGTGEGELFF. The DNA of the CDR3 is TGCGCCAGCGGGACAGGGGAAGGGGAGCTGTTTTTT.

This chain links TRBV25-1 with TRBJ1-2; tentatively, D is TRBD1 (5 bases). Trimming cost V 0 bases and J 6 bases, with 11 bases left between them. Germline V gives CDR1 MGHDK, CDR2 SYGVNS. This CDR3 contains 14 residues. The CDR3 loop is CASSEYWTNNGYTF. For the CDR3, the DNA is TGTGCCAGCAGTGAATATTGGACAAATAATGGCTACACCTTC.

The chain couples TRBV5-1 to TRBJ2-1; 13 positions match TRBD2. The J segment lost 3 bases and the V segment lost 4 bases, leaving 7 bases of the junction unmatched. This CDR3 is built from 17 residues. Germline-derived CDR1 and CDR2 are SGHRS and YFSETQ. The CDR3 protein is CASSLGLAGVIYNEQFF. The CDR3 bases are TGCGCCAGCAGCCTCGGACTAGCGGGGGTGATCTACAATGAGCAGTTCTTC.

This clonotype was detected only a few times. This chain joins TRBV9 and TRBJ1-2; D remains unclear. Germline loops: CDR1 SGDLS, CDR2 YYNGEE. V was trimmed by 2 bases and J by 6 bases, leaving 14 bases between them. The CDR3 length is 14 residues. The CDR3 nucleotides are TGTGCCAGCAGCGTTTTAGGGTCATATCATGGCTACACCTTC. Its translation: CASSVLGSYHGYTF.

This clonotype was found many times. The chain carries TRBV12-3 or TRBV12-4 and TRBJ1-1; maybe TRBD1 (6 bases). Trimming took off 2 bases at V and 0 bases at J, with 7 bases between the two ends. The CDR3 contains 14 residues. CDR3 protein: CASSLTGMNTEAFF. CDR3 coding DNA: TGTGCCAGCAGTTTAACAGGGATGAACACTGAAGCTTTCTTT.

This clonotype was detected only once. The chain is built from TRBV7-6 and TRBJ1-2; TRBD1 matches 12 bases. CDR1 is SGHVS and CDR2 is FNYEAQ in the germline V gene. The J segment lost 7 bases and the V segment lost 0 bases, leaving 15 bases of the junction unmatched. CDR3 length: 19 amino acids. In DNA, the CDR3 is TGTGCCAGCAGCTTAGCACGAGGCGGGACAGGGGGCGCGATTGGTGGCTACACCTTC. Translation gives CASSLARGGTGGAIGGYTF.

This clonotype turned up a few times. V is TRBV18 and J is TRBJ1-1; TRBD1 matches 11 bases. CDR3 size: 20 residues. In germline, CDR1 is KGHSH, CDR2 LQKENI. V was clipped by 2 bases and J by 3 bases; unmatched bases: 17. The CDR3 loop reads CASSPSWGAGDRGSHTEAFF. Here the CDR3 DNA reads TGTGCCAGCTCACCAAGTTGGGGTGCAGGGGACAGGGGGTCACACACTGAAGCTTTCTTT.

In this sample, this clonotype turned up many times. The chain links TRBV4-2 to TRBJ2-3; tentative D call: TRBD2 (6 bases). Germline V CDR1 and CDR2: LGHNA, YNFKEQ. V lost 2 bases and J lost 0, with 9 bases in between. This CDR3 has 15 residues. CDR3 nucleotides: TGTGCCAGCAGCCAAAGCGGGCTGAGCACAGATACGCAGTATTTT. Its protein product is CASSQSGLSTDTQYF.

This clonotype was seen repeatedly, ten times or more. CDR3 sequence: CASKWDAPSYEQYF. CDR3 coding DNA: TGTGCCAGTAAGTGGGACGCACCCTCCTACGAGCAGTACTTC. V gene TRBV6-1 combines with J gene TRBJ2-7, with D possibly called TRBD1 or TRBD2 (5 bases each). The V and J ends lost 9 bases and 0 bases respectively, with 15 bases between them. The CDR3 is 14 residues long. Looked up from germline, CDR1 is MNHNS and CDR2 is SASEGT.

The CDR3 here is CASSYTGQGGEKLFF. Written as DNA, the CDR3 is TGTGCCAGCAGCTACACCGGGCAGGGAGGTGAAAAACTGTTTTTT. V is TRBV7-2 and J is TRBJ1-4; possibly TRBD1 for D (5 bases). CDR1 is SGHTA, CDR2 FQGNSA, per germline. This CDR3 has 15 amino acids. V gave up 4 bases and J gave up 7 bases, with 16 bases separating them.

In regard to this clonotype: The junction shows a germline mismatch at one end, possibly a read error. The chain couples TRBV3-1 to TRBJ2-1; weak D call: TRBD2 (6 bases). The CDR3 runs 12 residues. The germline V gene encodes CDR1 LGHDT and CDR2 YNNKEL (reference sequence). The CDR3 sequence: CASSQLGRIPVF. The DNA of the CDR3 is TGTGCCAGCAGCCAACTAGGGAGGATCCCGGTCTTC.

Points on this clonotype: One junction end disagrees with the germline gene, perhaps due to a read error. The V call is TRBV29-1, the J call TRBJ2-3, with D perhaps TRBD1 or TRBD2 (6 bases each). Per germline, CDR1 SQVTM and CDR2 ANQGSEA. The CDR3 runs 8 residues. Here the CDR3 DNA reads TGCAGCGTTGACCTAGGGGGGTTT. It is translated as CSVDLGGF.

CDR3 sequence reads: CSAGRRSEDTQYF. DNA of the CDR3: TGCAGTGCTGGTAGGAGGTCAGAAGATACGCAGTATTTT. The chain is built from TRBV20-1 and TRBJ2-3, with D tentatively TRBD2 (5 bases). Trimming shortened V by 5 bases and J by 5 bases, and 14 bases separated the two germline ends. This CDR3 is built from 13 residues. The germline V gene has CDR1 DFQATT and CDR2 SNEGSKA (reference sequence).